The 26 T cell receptor beta chains presented below share a single source sample, sequenced in a study of blood T cell repertoires in COVID-19. TCRdb's table, derived via immunoSEQ multiplex PCR, lists solely in-frame clones and lacks some. The sample consists of around 50,000 clones, more than 90% of them appearing once. Sequences were obtained from peripheral blood. The receptors shown here come from a man in his 70s with active COVID-19.

This clone was counted a single time. The chain carries TRBV5-6 and TRBJ1-5; D gene ambiguous. Trimming left V 4 bases short and J 6 bases short, with 20 bases between. Germline V gene sequence: CDR1 SGHDT, CDR2 YYEEEE. The CDR3 consists of 16 residues. Here the CDR3 DNA reads TGTGCCAGCAGCGCAGGCAGGCAAGCCGCGGGTCAGCCCCAGCATTTT. Amino acid sequence: CASSAGRQAAGQPQHF. The whole variable domain, filled in from reference TRBV5-6 and TRBJ1-5, reads DAGVTQSPTHLIKTRGQQVTLRCSPKSGHDTVSWYQQALGQGPQFIFQYYEEEERQRGNFPDRFSGHQFPNYSSELNVNALLLGDSALYLCASSAGRQAAGQPQHFGDGTRLSIL.

The gene calls are TRBV19 and TRBJ2-1, with D perhaps matching TRBD1 (6 bases). Trimming removed 6 bases from V and 8 bases from J, with 20 bases in between. This CDR3 comprises 15 residues. Germline CDR1 and CDR2: LNHDA and SQIVND (reference sequence). The CDR3: CASSSRGPAYYEQFF. The CDR3 DNA reads as TGTGCCAGTAGCTCCAGGGGCCCAGCTTACTATGAGCAGTTCTTC.

The chain has TRBV18 and TRBJ2-1; a weak D match, TRBD2 (6 bases). The CDR3 consists of 12 residues. Looked up from germline, CDR1 is KGHSH and CDR2 is LQKENI. The V gene lost 6 bases and the J gene lost 7 bases, with 10 bases spanning the gap. The CDR3 sequence is CASSPGLNEQFF. CDR3 bases: TGTGCCAGCTCCCCTGGACTAAATGAGCAGTTCTTC. Full variable domain (remainder filled in from reference TRBV18 and TRBJ2-1): NAGVMQNPRHLVRRRGQEARLRCSPMKGHSHVYWYRQLPEEGLKFMVYLQKENIIDESGMPKERFSAEFPKEGPSILRIQQVVRGDSAAYFCASSPGLNEQFFGPGTRLTVL.

V usage is TRBV10-3 and J usage is TRBJ2-1, with 10 positions matching TRBD2. The CDR3 consists of 15 residues. V lost 3 bases to trimming and J lost 7 bases; unmatched junction nucleotides: 6. Germline V CDR1 and CDR2: ENHRY, SYGVKD. The CDR3 DNA is TGTGCCATCAGTGAAGCGAGCGGGAGGGTTAATGAGCAGTTCTTC. This translates into CAISEASGRVNEQFF.

The V gene is TRBV18, the J gene TRBJ1-4; perhaps TRBD1 as D (5 bases). Germline V CDR1 and CDR2: KGHSH, LQKENI. The CDR3 covers 19 residues. V lost 1 base and J 0 bases, leaving 18 bases between the germline ends. CDR3 DNA sequence: TGTGCCAGCTCACCACGGCACACAGGACCCCTGGCAACTAATGAAAAACTGTTTTTT. Protein: CASSPRHTGPLATNEKLFF.

This chain joins TRBV7-2 and TRBJ1-2, with D uncertain. Between the trimmed V and J ends, which lost 1 base and 3 bases, there was a span of 12 bases. Germline V CDR1 and CDR2: SGHTA, FQGNSA. The CDR3 is 15 amino acids. The CDR3 loop reads CASSLVPPRHYGYTF. DNA for the CDR3: TGTGCCAGCAGCTTAGTTCCCCCTAGGCACTATGGCTACACCTTC.

The chain uses TRBV20-1 and TRBJ2-1; no clear D. This CDR3 region has 11 residues. The V gene's germline CDR1 is DFQATT and CDR2 SNEGSKA (reference sequence). Trimming removed 1 base at V and 6 bases at J, with 4 bases between. The CDR3 is CSARASNEQFF. Written as DNA, the CDR3 is TGCAGTGCTAGAGCGAGCAATGAGCAGTTCTTC.

The rearrangement uses TRBV9 and TRBJ1-2; 8 nucleotides line up with TRBD1. The CDR3 sequence is 15 residues long. Germline trimming cut 3 bases from V and 3 bases from J; bases unmatched to any gene: 7. Germline V gives CDR1 SGDLS, CDR2 YYNGEE. CDR3 DNA sequence: TGTGCCAGCAGCGCATCAGGGGGCTGGGACTATGGCTACACCTTC. It translates to CASSASGGWDYGYTF. The full variable domain, completed using reference TRBV9 and TRBJ1-2, is DSGVTQTPKHLITATGQRVTLRCSPRSGDLSVYWYQQSLDQGLQFLIQYYNGEERAKGNILERFSAQQFPDLHSELNLSSLELGDSALYFCASSASGGWDYGYTFGSGTRLTVV.

The J gene is TRBJ1-3, the V gene TRBV27, with D uncertain. Per germline, CDR1 MNHEY and CDR2 SMNVEV (reference sequence). V was pared by 5 bases and J by 2 bases, with 16 bases between. The CDR3 spans 16 residues. The CDR3 sequence is CASSLIPGTAGNTIYF. In nucleotides, the CDR3 is TGTGCCAGCAGTCTAATCCCAGGAACAGCTGGAAACACCATATATTTT.

J is TRBJ1-1 and V is TRBV11-2; TRBD1 is a possible D gene (5 bases). Trimming left V 1 base short and J 3 bases short, with 9 bases between. Germline-derived CDR1 and CDR2 are SGHAT and FQNNGV. The CDR3 is 14 residues long. The CDR3 DNA reads as TGTGCCAGCAGCTTAGTAGACAGATACACTGAAGCTTTCTTT. This translates into CASSLVDRYTEAFF.

The gene calls are TRBV5-8 and TRBJ2-3; D is uncertain. The germline CDR1 and CDR2 sequences are SGHTS and YDEGEE. The ends were cut back, 0 bases at V and 0 bases at J, with 14 bases in the middle. This CDR3 is 17 amino acids long. The CDR3 sequence: CASSLELGSPSTDTQYF. CDR3 DNA sequence: TGTGCCAGCAGCTTGGAACTGGGCAGCCCTAGCACAGATACGCAGTATTTT.

The J gene is TRBJ2-3, the V gene TRBV24-1; TRBD1 aligns across 8 bases. This CDR3 comprises 17 residues. In germline, CDR1 is KGHDR, CDR2 SFDVKD. With V trimmed by 6 bases and J by 1 base, 11 bases remained unmatched. In DNA, the CDR3 is TGTGCCACCAGTCCTACGACAGGGGAAGATGGCACAGATACGCAGTATTTT. Residues: CATSPTTGEDGTDTQYF.

The rearrangement uses TRBV28 and TRBJ1-4; 8 nucleotides agree with TRBD1. In germline, CDR1 is MDHEN, CDR2 SYDVKM. Germline trimming cut 2 bases from V and 8 bases from J; bases unmatched to any gene: 7. CDR3 length: 15 residues. This chain's CDR3 is CASSLMDRETEKLFF. The CDR3 bases are TGTGCCAGCAGTTTAATGGACAGGGAAACAGAAAAACTGTTTTTT.

The chain employs TRBV4-3 and TRBJ2-1; TRBD2 agrees at 9 bases. This CDR3 is built from 17 residues. The V and J ends lost 0 bases and 7 bases, in that order; junction bases with no gene match: 10. CDR1 is LGHNA and CDR2 is YSLEER in the germline V gene. The CDR3 DNA sequence: TGCGCCAGCAGCCAAGAATTCGGCGGGAGGGTTTTTAATGAGCAGTTCTTC. This codes for CASSQEFGGRVFNEQFF.

The CDR3 DNA reads TGTGCCAGCAGCTTGTGGACAGGGGGCACTGAAGCTTTCTTT. It codes for CASSLWTGGTEAFF. The chain combines TRBV5-5 with TRBJ1-1; 10 nucleotides agree with TRBD1. CDR1 is SGHKS and CDR2 is YYEKEE in the germline V gene (reference sequence). V shed 1 base and J 4 bases; nucleotides not matched to a gene: 1. The CDR3 has 14 amino acids.

This clone was found once. The V gene is TRBV18, the J gene TRBJ2-7, with D hard to call. The CDR3 consists of 14 residues. Trimming pared 2 bases from V and 6 bases from J, leaving 14 bases between. Per germline, CDR1 KGHSH and CDR2 LQKENI. CDR3 in DNA: TGTGCCAGCTCACCATCCCCTATACCCTCCGAGCAGTACTTC. Its translation: CASSPSPIPSEQYF.

The chain recombines TRBV24-1 with TRBJ2-1, with D tentatively TRBD2 (5 bases). Germline CDR1 and CDR2: KGHDR and SFDVKD. V lost 3 bases, J lost 3 bases, and 8 bases lay in between. CDR3 length equals 14 residues. This chain's CDR3 is CATSDPTSYNEQFF. As DNA, the CDR3 is TGTGCCACCAGTGATCCAACTAGCTACAATGAGCAGTTCTTC.

This clone showed up just a few times. The chain recombines TRBV9 with TRBJ2-3; 8 bases are a match to TRBD1. The length of the CDR3 is 20 residues. CDR1 and CDR2 (germline): SGDLS, YYNGEE. The V segment lost 3 bases and the J segment 0 bases; nucleotides outside the gene matches: 18. CDR3 sequence (DNA): TGTGCCAGCAGCGATCCAAAGGACAGGGAAAAAATCCCTAGCACAGATACGCAGTATTTT. Protein product: CASSDPKDREKIPSTDTQYF.

The rearrangement joins TRBV15 to TRBJ2-2; 13 bases are a match to TRBD2. The V segment lost 5 bases and the J segment 5 bases; nucleotides outside the gene matches: 8. Per germline, CDR1 LNHNV and CDR2 YYDKDF (reference sequence). The CDR3 runs 17 residues. The DNA of the CDR3 is TGTGCCACCAGCTGGGGACTAGCGGGGACGAGAACCGGGGAGCTGTTTTTT. Translated, it gives CATSWGLAGTRTGELFF.

The chain is built from TRBV6-2 or TRBV6-3 and TRBJ2-7; 7 nucleotides line up with TRBD2. The germline V gene encodes CDR1 MNHEY and CDR2 SVGEGT. V was pared by 4 bases and J by 0 bases, with 9 bases of the junction left unmatched. The CDR3 runs 16 residues. The CDR3 coding sequence is TGTGCCAGCAGTTCCAGCGTCGGCGGGGGCTCCTACGAGCAGTACTTC. Encoded protein: CASSSSVGGGSYEQYF.

The gene calls are TRBV5-1 and TRBJ2-3; TRBD1 might be the D (7 bases). The V gene lost 0 bases and the J gene lost 0 bases, with 11 bases spanning the gap. The CDR3 totals 16 residues. Germline CDR1 reads SGHRS; CDR2 reads YFSETQ. CDR3 DNA: TGCGCCAGCAGCTTGGAGGAGGGGGCGAGCACAGATACGCAGTATTTT. It specifies CASSLEEGASTDTQYF.

The V and J genes are TRBV28 and TRBJ1-5, with TRBD1 matching 11 bases. The J segment lost 2 bases and the V segment lost 2 bases, leaving 5 bases of the junction unmatched. The CDR3 length is 17 residues. Germline lookup yields CDR1 MDHEN and CDR2 SYDVKM. CDR3 in amino acids: CASSLRTGGVGNQPQHF. The CDR3 coding sequence is TGTGCCAGCAGTTTAAGGACAGGGGGCGTCGGCAATCAGCCCCAGCATTTT.

Note on this clone: A junction boundary mismatches the germline segment, possibly from a read error. The J gene is TRBJ2-7, the V gene TRBV11-2, with D tentatively TRBD2 (5 bases). Germline lookup yields CDR1 SGHAT and CDR2 FQNNGV. The CDR3 is 12 residues long. The CDR3, as DNA: TGTGCCAGCAGCTTAAACCGACGATCTCCGGGATTC. Protein product: CASSLNRRSPGF.

CDR3 region: CASSIDLAKNIQYF. In nucleotides, the CDR3 is TGTGCCAGTAGTATTGACTTAGCCAAAAACATTCAGTACTTC. The V gene is TRBV19, the J gene TRBJ2-4; D uncertain. V was cut by 3 bases and J by 0 bases, with 6 bases left in between. CDR1 is LNHDA and CDR2 is SQIVND in the germline V gene (reference sequence). The CDR3 is 14 residues long.

The rearrangement uses TRBV11-2 and TRBJ2-7; D not resolved. V lost 5 bases, J lost 3 bases, and 8 bases lay in between. Germline lookup yields CDR1 SGHAT and CDR2 FQNNGV. There are 12 residues in the CDR3. CDR3 residues: CASSAANYEQYF. CDR3 in DNA: TGTGCCAGCAGCGCGGCTAACTACGAGCAGTACTTC.

The V and J genes are TRBV7-3 and TRBJ2-3; the D gene is possibly TRBD2 (6 bases). Germline V gene lookup returns CDR1 SGHTA and CDR2 FQGTGA. CDR3 length: 15 residues. Trimming cost V 5 bases and J 0 bases, with 12 bases left between them. CDR3 in amino acids: CASSPRGLSTDTQYF. The CDR3 bases are TGTGCCAGCAGCCCCCGGGGACTCAGCACAGATACGCAGTATTTT.